This T cell receptor beta chain is drawn from a study of blood T cells in healthy people across ages. Findings and caveats of the study: Because donor CMV status was unknown, expanded clonotype changes were possibly confounded.

Germline V gene data show CDR1 as MDHEN and CDR2 as SYDVKM. Trimming left V 3 bases short and J 5 bases short, with 14 bases between. There are 16 residues in the CDR3. Sample-barcoded 5' priming and a J-beta primer mix drove a second PCR of about 6 to 11 cycles. TCRdb reprocessed the 5' RACE reads with MiXCR, giving one entry per CDR3 protein. The repertoire holds around 800,000 distinct CDR3 sequences, roughly 26% seen once, with 3% in the top ten. As regards this clonotype: The antigen is unknown.

This sample also belongs to another study, concerning T cells of mothers and their children. That work states: Related mother and child pairs showed slightly greater overlap (not significant) than unrelated pairs did.

The receptor was isolated from a boy younger than 18 in good health. The material sequenced was blood. This sequence joins TRBV28 and TRBJ1-6, with D perhaps matching TRBD1 (5 bases). CDR3 amino acids: CASSFWGSRNNSPLHF. As DNA, the CDR3 is TGTGCCAGCAGTTTCTGGGGGAGTCGGAATAATTCACCCCTCCACTTT.